This T cell receptor (beta chain) came from a study of vaccination effects on CD4 cells after COVID-19. Study overall: Sampling occurred a median 72 days post second dose, range 14 to 241.

The CDR3 sequence is 16 residues long. V shed 6 bases, J shed 5 bases, and the junction held 8 bases outside the gene matches. Germline lookup yields CDR1 SNHLY and CDR2 FYNNEI. In its sample, this clone is medium-sized. Its cognate antigen is unknown. Generated by immunoSEQ multiplex PCR, the TCRdb table keeps only in-frame clones and is missing some. The sample contains just over 55,000 clones, around 73% of which appear only once. Study findings and constraints: Among infection- and vaccine-induced clones, marked clonal contraction occurred late after vaccination. Sampling in the study covered few convalescent patients and included no early post-infection timepoints.

Following culture for more than 9 days, CD4+ T cells were isolated. Each participant was administered two doses of either the BNT162b2 or the mRNA-1273 vaccine. Cultures received IL-2 medium that replaced half the medium on days 3 and 7. The sequencing used CD4+ T cells from PBMCs cultured without peptide, collected after COVID-19 vaccination. The chain is built from TRBV2 and TRBJ2-1; 12 nucleotides match TRBD2. This receptor was taken from a human donor who received a COVID-19 vaccine. This chain's CDR3 is CASSYQLAGGNNEQFF. Written as DNA, the CDR3 is TGTGCCAGCAGCTACCAACTAGCGGGGGGTAACAATGAGCAGTTCTTC.